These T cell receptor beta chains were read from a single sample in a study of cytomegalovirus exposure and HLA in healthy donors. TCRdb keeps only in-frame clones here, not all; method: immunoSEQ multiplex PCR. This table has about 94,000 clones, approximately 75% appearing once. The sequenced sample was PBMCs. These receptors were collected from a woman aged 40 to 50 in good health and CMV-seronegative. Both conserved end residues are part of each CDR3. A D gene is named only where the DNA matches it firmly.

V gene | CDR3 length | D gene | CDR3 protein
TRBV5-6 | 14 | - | CASSLSTGVYGYTF
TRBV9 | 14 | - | CASSDSAGDTEAFF
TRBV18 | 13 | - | CASSPAVNQPQHF
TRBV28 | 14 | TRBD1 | CASRLPGQTYEQYF
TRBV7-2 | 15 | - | CASSLQLGPADTQYF
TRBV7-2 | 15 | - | CASSPGGRSNQPQHF
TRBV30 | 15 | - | CAWSGGVAYNSPLHF
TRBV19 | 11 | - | CASSMYREAFF
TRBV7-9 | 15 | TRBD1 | CASSLGQGMNTEAFF
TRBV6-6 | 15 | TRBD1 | CASSYPTGGLETQYF
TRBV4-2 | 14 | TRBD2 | CASKGGGAKNEQFF
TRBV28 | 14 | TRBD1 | CASSRDRGHQPQHF
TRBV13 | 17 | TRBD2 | CASSPPLAGGRNGELFF
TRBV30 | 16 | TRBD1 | CAWSLTGQARDQPQHF
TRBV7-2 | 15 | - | CASSLGGIFNYGYTF
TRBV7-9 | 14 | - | CASSSVGGGTEAFF
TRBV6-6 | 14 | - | CASRKQGSGNTIYF
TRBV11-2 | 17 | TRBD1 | CASSLAPFSRYRGEQYF
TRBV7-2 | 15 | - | CASSLAGARNEKLFF
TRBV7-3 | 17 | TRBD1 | CASSFPPGDRNLSPLHF
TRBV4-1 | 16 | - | CASSQDSFRVSYEQYF
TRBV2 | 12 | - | CASSLVEGEQFF
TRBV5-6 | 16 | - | CASSLRTPSGANVLTF
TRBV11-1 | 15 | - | CASSAEDTTSYEQYF
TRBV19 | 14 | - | CASSETGWSTEAFF
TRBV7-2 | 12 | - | CASSLAGTLDFF
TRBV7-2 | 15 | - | CASSLGGVNTGELFF
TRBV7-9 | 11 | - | CASRRNEKLFF
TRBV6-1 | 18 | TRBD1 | CASSEALGGTGGETEAFF
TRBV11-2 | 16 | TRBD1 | CASSLVGQGYVETQYF
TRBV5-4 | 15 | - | CASNRGGRTNTEAFF
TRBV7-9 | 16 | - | CSSSSLSPAREGGYTF
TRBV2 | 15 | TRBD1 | CASIPGTGRGNEQFF
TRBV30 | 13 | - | CAWRVRGNTEAFF
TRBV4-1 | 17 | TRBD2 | CASSPWGGDSGANVLTF
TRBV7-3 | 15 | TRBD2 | CASSFQRGAGETQYF
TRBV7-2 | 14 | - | CASSLAANQNIQYF
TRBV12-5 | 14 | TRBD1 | CASGSGQGSQPQHF
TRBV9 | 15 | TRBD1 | CASSLGQGPFYGYTF
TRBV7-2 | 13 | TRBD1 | CASSLTGAYGYTF
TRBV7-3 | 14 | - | CASSLDRGNTEAFF
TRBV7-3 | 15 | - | CASSLSSLSGNIQYF
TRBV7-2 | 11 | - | CASSSRETQYF
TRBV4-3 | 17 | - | CASSQAWGRLPYYGYTF
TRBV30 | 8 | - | CALPGYTF
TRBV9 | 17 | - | CATSPSYRLSGANVLTF
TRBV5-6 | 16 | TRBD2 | CASSLVRLASPDTQYF
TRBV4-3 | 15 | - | CASSERPGRNSPLHF
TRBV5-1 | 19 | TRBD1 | CASNPRGTGSFLMNTEAFF
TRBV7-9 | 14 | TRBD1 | CASGLGTDNQPQHF